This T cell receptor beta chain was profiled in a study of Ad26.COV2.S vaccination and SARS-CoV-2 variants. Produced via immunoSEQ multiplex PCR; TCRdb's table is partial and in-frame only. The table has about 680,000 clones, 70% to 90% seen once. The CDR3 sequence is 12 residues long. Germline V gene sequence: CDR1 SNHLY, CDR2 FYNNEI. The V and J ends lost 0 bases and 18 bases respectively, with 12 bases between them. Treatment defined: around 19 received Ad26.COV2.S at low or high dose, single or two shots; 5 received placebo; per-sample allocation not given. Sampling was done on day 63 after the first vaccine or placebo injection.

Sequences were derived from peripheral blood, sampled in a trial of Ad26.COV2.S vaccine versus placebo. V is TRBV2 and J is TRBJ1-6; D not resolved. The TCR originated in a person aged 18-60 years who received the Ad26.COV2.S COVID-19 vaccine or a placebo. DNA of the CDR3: TGTGCCAGCAGTGAAGCGCCTAGGCGTGGCCACTTT. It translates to CASSEAPRRGHF. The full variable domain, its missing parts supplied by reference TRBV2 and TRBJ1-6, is EPEVTQTPSHQVTQMGQEVILRCVPISNHLYFYWYRQILGQKVEFLVSFYNNEISEKSEIFDDQFSVERPDGSNFTLKIRSTKLEDSAMYFCASSEAPRRGHFGNGTRLTVT.